This T cell receptor (beta chain) derives from a study of control samples from healthy donors and cancer patients. This CDR3 contains 14 residues. The V gene's germline CDR1 is MNHEY and CDR2 SVGAGI. The V and J ends lost 0 bases and 1 base respectively, with 4 bases between them. Assay used: immunoSEQ multiplex PCR; TCRdb lists only in-frame clones, some missing. The sample yields just over 80,000 clones, roughly 89% seen once. The sequencing input was blood. The origin of this receptor is a man in his fifties or sixties in good health. This chain links TRBV6-5 with TRBJ1-5; no clear D. The CDR3 reads CASSYSGSNQPQHF. CDR3 sequence (DNA): TGTGCCAGCAGTTACTCGGGAAGCAATCAGCCCCAGCATTTT.